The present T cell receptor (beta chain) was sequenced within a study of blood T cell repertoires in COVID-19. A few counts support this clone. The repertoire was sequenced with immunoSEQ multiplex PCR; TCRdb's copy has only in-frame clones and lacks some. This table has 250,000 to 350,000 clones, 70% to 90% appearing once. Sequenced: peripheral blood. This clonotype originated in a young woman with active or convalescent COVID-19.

The CDR3: CASSYHRDRRDQPQHF. The CDR3, as DNA: TGTGCCAGCAGTTACCACAGAGACAGGCGGGATCAGCCCCAGCATTTT. The rearrangement uses TRBV6-2 or TRBV6-3 and TRBJ1-5; a possible D gene is TRBD1 (6 bases). The ends were cut back, 2 bases at V and 5 bases at J, with 16 bases in the middle. The CDR3 sequence is 16 residues long. Germline CDR1 reads MNHEY; CDR2 reads SVGEGT.